The clone carrying this TCR beta chain came up many times. Its antigen is still unknown. The read ends 3 residues before the CDR3 terminus; that terminus is restored from the germline J gene. Here immunoSEQ multiplex PCR was the method, and the copy in TCRdb shows in-frame clones only, minus some. The profile covers roughly 42,000 clones, none occurring a single time. Germline V gives CDR1 SNHLY, CDR2 FYNNEI. Trimming removed 6 bases from V and 4 bases from J; junction bases left unmatched: 23. The CDR3 is 19 amino acids. This sample stems from a study of T cell clonality in common variable immunodeficiency. Regarding the study as a whole: CVID patient heterogeneity limited repertoire-clinical complication correlations. Shared TCRbeta clones were fewer between CVID subjects than controls. TCRbeta clonality was increased in CVID versus healthy controls.

The TCR comes from a person aged 18 to 70 in good health. V and J are TRBV2 and TRBJ2-7, with TRBD2 matching over 8 bases. The specimen was peripheral blood mononuclear cells. The CDR3 here is CASSPIIPGLGGGVYEQYF. The sequenced CDR3 bases are TGTGCCAGCAGCCCCATCATACCGGGACTAGGTGGGGGGGTTTACGAG.